This passage covers 30 T cell receptor beta chains from one sample sequenced in a study of long-term antiretroviral therapy in people with HIV. The assay used was immunoSEQ (version v3.0), run at survey level. Assay used: immunoSEQ multiplex PCR; TCRdb lists only in-frame clones, some missing. This sample has around 30,000 clones, with 85% to 95% found just once. The specimen was unsorted PBMCs, collected around 6.3 years after starting antiretroviral therapy. Receptors originate from a woman aged 40 to 55 with HIV.

The V and J genes are TRBV10-3 and TRBJ2-2; 10 bases agree with TRBD1. The CDR3 is made up of 15 amino acids. With 6 bases clipped from V and 2 bases from J, the junction kept 3 bases outside the gene matches. From germline, CDR1 is ENHRY and CDR2 SYGVKD. Here the CDR3 reads CAIRRDRGNTGELFF. CDR3 sequence (DNA): TGTGCCATCAGGAGGGACAGGGGAAACACCGGGGAGCTGTTTTTT.

The V gene is TRBV6-1, the J gene TRBJ2-5; D gene ambiguous. The V and J ends lost 8 bases and 2 bases respectively, with 12 bases between them. The CDR3 has 13 residues. Germline V CDR1 and CDR2: MNHNS, SASEGT. The DNA of the CDR3 is TGTGCCAGCTCCTGGGCGGATCAAGAGACCCAGTACTTC. Residues: CASSWADQETQYF.

The gene calls are TRBV5-1 and TRBJ2-3; the D gene is possibly TRBD1 (6 bases). Trimming cost V 0 bases and J 5 bases, with 10 bases left between them. There are 14 residues in the CDR3. Per the germline V gene, CDR1 is SGHRS and CDR2 is YFSETQ. The CDR3 DNA is TGCGCCAGCAGCTTGGGACAGGCCAGAGATACGCAGTATTTT. Translated: CASSLGQARDTQYF.

The chain employs TRBV12-2 and TRBJ2-3; no check of the table's D call, TRBD1, against the DNA was made. TRBV12-2 is noted as a pseudogene. The CDR3 is 16 amino acids. CDR3 sequence reads: CASRLKNQTRTDTQYF. The CDR3 coding sequence is TGTGCAAGTCGCCTCAAGAACCAGACACGCACAGATACGCAGTATTTT.

CDR3 bases: TGTGCCAGCAGTTCCCTGACTAGCGGGGATACGCAGTATTTT. It yields the protein CASSSLTSGDTQYF. The V gene is TRBV6-5, the J gene TRBJ2-3, with TRBD2 identical over 10 bases. Trimming took 4 bases from V and 6 from J; bases not matched to a gene: 4. The CDR3 loop spans 14 amino acids. The germline V gene has CDR1 MNHEY and CDR2 SVGAGI.

This chain connects TRBV7-6 to TRBJ1-3; no reliable D call. Germline assignment: CDR1 SGHVS and CDR2 FNYEAQ. Trimming took 7 bases from V and 1 from J, leaving 11 bases between them. The CDR3 spans 14 residues. CDR3: CASTDAISGNTIYF. The CDR3 DNA follows: TGTGCCAGCACCGATGCCATTTCTGGAAACACCATATATTTT.

The CDR3, as DNA: TGTGCCAGCTCACCAATGGGGACCAACTATGGCTACACCTTC. Protein product: CASSPMGTNYGYTF. This chain joins TRBV18 and TRBJ1-2; the D gene is possibly TRBD1 (5 bases). This CDR3 contains 14 residues. Germline loops: CDR1 KGHSH, CDR2 LQKENI. V was shortened by 2 bases and J by 2 bases, with 9 bases between the two germline ends.

CDR3 sequence reads: CASGRTGNSYEQYF. DNA of the CDR3: TGCGCCAGCGGCCGGACAGGGAACTCCTACGAGCAGTACTTC. The chain employs TRBV10-2 and TRBJ2-7, with 8 bases lining up with TRBD1. The CDR3 has 14 amino acids. The germline V gene encodes CDR1 WSHSY and CDR2 SAAADI. The trim removed 8 bases at V and 0 bases at J, leaving 6 bases unmatched.

The chain combines TRBV4-3 with TRBJ1-3; D may be TRBD1 (5 bases). CDR3 length: 17 residues. Trimming removed 1 base at V and 0 bases at J, with 13 bases between. CDR1 is LGHNA, CDR2 YSLEER, per germline. The CDR3 region is CASSQVSAGSSGNTIYF. CDR3 nucleotide sequence: TGCGCCAGCAGCCAAGTATCGGCAGGGTCCTCTGGAAACACCATATATTTT.

The chain joins TRBV10-3 to TRBJ2-1; D is possibly TRBD2 (6 bases). Trimming removed 5 bases at V and 2 bases at J, with 13 bases between. The germline CDR1 and CDR2 sequences are ENHRY and SYGVKD. The length of the CDR3 is 15 residues. CDR3: CAISTPTRPYNEQFF. The CDR3 bases are TGTGCCATCAGTACCCCGACTAGGCCCTACAATGAGCAGTTCTTC.

The gene calls are TRBV5-1 and TRBJ2-1; 7 bases agree with TRBD1. Looked up from germline, CDR1 is SGHRS and CDR2 is YFSETQ. Trimming at V came to 0 bases and at J to 6 bases, leaving 0 bases not matched to a gene. The CDR3 has 13 residues. The CDR3 nucleotides are TGCGCCAGCAGCTTGGGACAGGGCAATGAGCAGTTCTTC. Amino acids: CASSLGQGNEQFF.

This clone appeared once. The chain uses TRBV15 and TRBJ2-5, with no clear D. V dropped 2 bases and J dropped 2 bases, with 9 bases sitting between them. In germline, CDR1 is LNHNV, CDR2 YYDKDF (reference sequence). This CDR3 spans 14 amino acids. CDR3 amino acids: CATSRQEIQETQYF. The CDR3 coding sequence is TGTGCCACCAGCAGACAGGAGATTCAAGAGACCCAGTACTTC.

The rearrangement uses TRBV28 and TRBJ1-6, with TRBD1 matching over 7 bases. J lost 6 bases, V lost 10 bases, and 6 bases had no gene match. Germline V lookup: CDR1 MDHEN, CDR2 SYDVKM. This CDR3 comprises 13 residues. The CDR3 coding sequence is TGTGCCACGAGGACAGGAGCTAATTCACCCCTCCACTTT. Translation gives CATRTGANSPLHF.

This chain links TRBV4-3 with TRBJ1-2, with D uncertain. Trimming cost V 1 base and J 2 bases, with 8 bases left between them. CDR1 is LGHNA and CDR2 is YSLEER in the germline V gene. The CDR3 sequence is 14 residues long. CDR3 in amino acids: CASSQVAGNYGYTF. The CDR3 DNA sequence: TGCGCCAGCAGCCAAGTCGCGGGAAACTATGGCTACACCTTC.

This chain joins TRBV4-1 and TRBJ1-4; 7 nucleotides line up with TRBD1. Germline V gene data show CDR1 as MGHRA and CDR2 as YSYEKL. There are 17 residues in the CDR3. Germline trimming cut 1 base from V and 0 bases from J; bases unmatched to any gene: 5. In DNA form, the CDR3 reads TGCGCCAGCAGCCAAGCCGACAGGGTTACAACTAATGAAAAACTGTTTTTT. Translation gives CASSQADRVTTNEKLFF.

The J gene is TRBJ1-5, the V gene TRBV6-6, with 8 bases matching TRBD1. Per germline, CDR1 MNHNY and CDR2 SVGAGI (reference sequence). J was trimmed by 6 bases and V by 4 bases; bases with no gene match: 5. The CDR3 is 14 residues long. As DNA, the CDR3 is TGTGCCAGCAGTTCCCCGGACAGGGCTCAGCCCCAGCATTTT. The encoded protein is CASSSPDRAQPQHF.

The genes are TRBV15 and TRBJ1-1; D perhaps matches TRBD1 (5 bases). The CDR3 is made up of 15 amino acids. The V and J ends lost 1 base and 3 bases respectively, with 12 bases between them. The V gene's germline CDR1 is LNHNV and CDR2 YYDKDF (reference sequence). This CDR3 is CATSRVEGRDTEAFF. CDR3 bases: TGTGCCACCAGCAGAGTGGAGGGGAGGGACACTGAAGCTTTCTTT.

V and J are TRBV6-5 and TRBJ2-1; TRBD2 matches at 11 bases. V gave up 6 bases and J gave up 4 bases; unmatched junction bases: 5. Germline V gene lookup returns CDR1 MNHEY and CDR2 SVGAGI. The CDR3 length is 15 residues. CDR3 in amino acids: CASRPGLAAYNEQFF. The CDR3, as DNA: TGTGCCAGCAGGCCGGGACTAGCGGCGTACAATGAGCAGTTCTTC.

The CDR3 bases are TGTGCCAGAAGCGATGGTCGGCCCTTGGGGGGGGAGCTGTTTTTT. Its translation is CARSDGRPLGGELFF. This sequence joins TRBV5-3 and TRBJ2-2; D ambiguous. TRBV5-3 is treated as an ORF (open reading frame) with a function not yet certain. The CDR3 sequence is 15 residues long. The germline V and J ends were trimmed by 4 bases and 8 bases, with 18 bases remaining between them.

V and J are TRBV19 and TRBJ2-7, with D unresolved. This CDR3 comprises 14 residues. Germline V lookup: CDR1 LNHDA, CDR2 SQIVND (reference sequence). V was cut by 0 bases and J by 1 base, with 7 bases left in between. The CDR3 reads CASSIDGRSYEQYF. DNA of the CDR3: TGTGCCAGTAGTATAGACGGAAGGTCCTACGAGCAGTACTTC.

J is TRBJ2-5 and V is TRBV9; possibly TRBD1 for D (5 bases). Trimming removed 0 bases from V and 2 bases from J, with 11 bases in between. CDR1 SGDLS and CDR2 YYNGEE come from the germline V gene. This CDR3 is built from 15 residues. This CDR3 is CASSVAGHLQETQYF. CDR3 nucleotides: TGTGCCAGCAGCGTAGCCGGACACTTACAAGAGACCCAGTACTTC.

The J gene is TRBJ2-1, the V gene TRBV7-2, with D maybe TRBD2 (6 bases). The germline V gene has CDR1 SGHTA and CDR2 FQGNSA. V was cut by 1 base and J by 9 bases, with 16 bases left in between. The CDR3 contains 15 residues. CDR3 amino acids: CASSLESGVSGEQFF. DNA for the CDR3: TGTGCCAGCAGCTTAGAGTCGGGGGTATCGGGTGAGCAGTTCTTC.

The chain employs TRBV30 and TRBJ1-2, with D unresolved. Trimming left V 0 bases short and J 3 bases short, with 11 bases between. Germline CDR1 GTSNPN, CDR2 SVGIG (reference sequence). The CDR3 loop spans 14 amino acids. The CDR3 DNA sequence: TGTGCCTGGAGTGTACTCGGGGAAGACTATGGCTACACCTTC. Amino acid sequence: CAWSVLGEDYGYTF.

Here the CDR3 DNA reads TGTGCCTGGAGTGCCCGGGGAGGGCCTAGCAATCAGCCCCAGCATTTT. This encodes CAWSARGGPSNQPQHF. This chain uses TRBV30 with TRBJ1-5, with D uncertain. V lost 1 base and J 0 bases, leaving 13 bases between the germline ends. In germline, CDR1 is GTSNPN, CDR2 SVGIG (reference sequence). The CDR3 contains 16 residues.

This chain connects TRBV18 to TRBJ2-2; weak D call: TRBD2 (5 bases). V dropped 0 bases and J dropped 4 bases, with 12 bases sitting between them. The CDR3 spans 16 residues. The germline CDR1 and CDR2 sequences are KGHSH and LQKENI. This CDR3 is CASSPPAGGGTGELFF. The CDR3 DNA reads as TGTGCCAGCTCACCACCGGCGGGCGGTGGCACCGGGGAGCTGTTTTTT.

The gene calls are TRBV7-2 and TRBJ2-1; 13 bases align to TRBD2. CDR1 is SGHTA, CDR2 FQGNSA, per germline. This CDR3 has 15 residues. The V gene end was trimmed by 6 bases and the J gene end by 9 bases; junction bases not matched to a gene: 8. The CDR3 DNA reads TGTGCCAGCAGGAAAACTAGCGGGGGGGCCGGTGAGCAGTTCTTC. It specifies CASRKTSGGAGEQFF.

The chain links TRBV7-9 to TRBJ1-4; no firm D call. The CDR3 runs 11 residues. The V and J ends lost 6 bases and 8 bases respectively, with 7 bases between them. Germline V gene data show CDR1 as SEHNR and CDR2 as FQNEAQ (reference sequence). The CDR3 spells CASSTTEKLFF. CDR3 nucleotide sequence: TGTGCCAGCAGTACCACGGAAAAACTGTTTTTT.

The V and J genes are TRBV5-5 and TRBJ2-7; 8 nucleotides align to TRBD1. J was trimmed by 2 bases and V by 0 bases; bases with no gene match: 4. CDR3 length: 15 residues. Germline V CDR1 and CDR2: SGHKS, YYEKEE (reference sequence). CDR3 region: CASSLEGQGPYEQYF. The CDR3 nucleotides are TGTGCCAGCAGCTTGGAAGGACAGGGTCCCTACGAGCAGTACTTC.

The genes are TRBV30 and TRBJ1-3, with 7 positions matching TRBD1. J lost 0 bases, V lost 2 bases, and 13 bases had no gene match. The V gene's germline CDR1 is GTSNPN and CDR2 SVGIG (reference sequence). The CDR3 length is 18 residues. CDR3 region: CAWSKRGLNPRSGNTIYF. CDR3 DNA sequence: TGTGCCTGGAGTAAAAGGGGGCTTAACCCTCGCTCTGGAAACACCATATATTTT.

This clone was seen a single time. The J gene is TRBJ2-3, the V gene TRBV5-4, with 10 bases aligning to TRBD2. Germline CDR1 SGHNT, CDR2 YYREEE (reference sequence). Trimming removed 9 bases from V and 7 bases from J; junction bases left unmatched: 11. The CDR3 is 14 residues long. The CDR3 loop is CATGRERGGNTQYF. The CDR3 DNA reads TGTGCCACCGGTCGCGAGCGGGGGGGCAATACGCAGTATTTT.